This T cell receptor beta chain stems from a study of T cells in Graves' hyperthyroidism and ophthalmopathy. This clonotype was recorded a few times. Diagnoses were established using clinical symptoms, serum thyroxine and TRAb, thyroid ultrasound and orbital computed tomography. PBMCs were obtained from over 8.5 ml fresh peripheral blood. Authors of the study amplified TCR beta CDR3 regions from RNA transcripts. The HTBI primer set was used in a first-round RT-PCR of the TCR CDR3. Via MiXCR, TCRdb re-called the multiplex PCR reads, giving one row per CDR3 protein. The table has about 340,000 distinct CDR3 sequences, approximately 22% seen once. Deletions cut 0 bases from V and 1 base from J, with 7 bases between. This CDR3 has 14 residues. In germline, CDR1 is SGDLS, CDR2 YYNGEE.

This receptor was identified in a woman in her forties or fifties with Graves' hyperthyroidism. The V and J genes are TRBV9 and TRBJ2-5, with D possibly TRBD1 on 6 matching bases. The sequencing input was blood. The CDR3 DNA sequence: TGTGCCAGCAGCGTAGAGGGGGTCCAAGAGACCCAGTACTTC. Amino acid sequence: CASSVEGVQETQYF. The full variable domain, with the rest looked up from reference TRBV9 and TRBJ2-5, is DSGVTQTPKHLITATGQRVTLRCSPRSGDLSVYWYQQSLDQGLQFLIQYYNGEERAKGNILERFSAQQFPDLHSELNLSSLELGDSALYFCASSVEGVQETQYFGPGTRLLVL.